The 5 T cell receptor beta chains below all came from one sample that was sequenced in a study of T cells in Graves' hyperthyroidism and ophthalmopathy. The source material, RNA transcripts, was used to amplify TCR beta CDR3 regions. Carried out on the TCR CDR3, a first-round RT-PCR used the HTBI primer set. TCRdb reanalysed the multiplex PCR reads using MiXCR and keeps one entry per CDR3 protein. The sample carries 450,000 to 700,000 distinct CDR3 sequences, 46% recorded once. Sequenced input: peripheral blood or thyroid tissue (not recorded which). These receptors were collected from an adult woman with Graves' disease, either hyperthyroidism or ophthalmopathy (not recorded which).

This clonotype was seen a few times. This chain links TRBV25-1 with TRBJ2-7, with TRBD2 identical over 9 bases. The CDR3 runs to 17 residues. CDR1 and CDR2 from the germline V gene are MGHDK and SYGVNS. With 10 bases clipped from V and 2 bases from J, the junction kept 18 bases outside the gene matches. CDR3 nucleotide sequence: TGTGCCACCATAAGAAACCTAGCGGGACCCCCCGCCTACGAGCAGTACTTC. Translation gives CATIRNLAGPPAYEQYF.

On this clonotype: Mismatch with germline at one junction end may stem from a read error. This sequence joins TRBV7-3 and TRBJ1-1, with a possible D match to TRBD1 (5 bases). The CDR3 covers 14 residues. Germline assignment: CDR1 SGHTA and CDR2 FQGTGA. CDR3 bases: TGTGCCAGCAGCCCACCGGTTGCGGGGACTGAAGCTTCCTTT. As protein: CASSPPVAGTEASF.

This clonotype was recorded many times. This CDR3 reads CASSLFSAGGQETQYF. CDR3 coding DNA: TGTGCCAGCAGCTTGTTTTCAGCGGGAGGGCAAGAGACCCAGTACTTC. V is TRBV5-4 and J is TRBJ2-5; 10 nucleotides align to TRBD2. CDR1 is SGHNT, CDR2 YYREEE, per germline (reference sequence). There are 16 residues in the CDR3. V lost 1 base, J lost 2 bases, and 5 bases stayed unmatched. Looking up the rest from reference TRBV5-4 and TRBJ2-5 gives the full variable domain: ETGVTQSPTHLIKTRGQQVTLRCSSQSGHNTVSWYQQALGQGPQFIFQYYREEENGRGNFPPRFSGLQFPNYSSELNVNALELDDSALYLCASSLFSAGGQETQYFGPGTRLLVL.

The chain carries TRBV6-1 and TRBJ2-7; 8 bases agree with TRBD1. Looked up from germline, CDR1 is MNHNS and CDR2 is SASEGT. The CDR3 totals 14 residues. Trimming removed 8 bases from V and 0 bases from J; junction bases left unmatched: 6. CDR3: CASSQGALSYEQYF. The CDR3 bases are TGTGCCAGCTCCCAGGGGGCCCTCTCCTACGAGCAGTACTTC.

This clonotype was counted between two and nine times. The J gene is TRBJ2-6, the V gene TRBV20-1, with unresolved D. The CDR3 spans 8 residues. With 0 bases removed from V and 18 bases from J, the gap between germline ends came to 3 bases. Looked up from germline, CDR1 is DFQATT and CDR2 is SNEGSKA (reference sequence). The CDR3: CSAREGTF. The CDR3 bases are TGCAGTGCTAGAGAAGGGACTTTC.